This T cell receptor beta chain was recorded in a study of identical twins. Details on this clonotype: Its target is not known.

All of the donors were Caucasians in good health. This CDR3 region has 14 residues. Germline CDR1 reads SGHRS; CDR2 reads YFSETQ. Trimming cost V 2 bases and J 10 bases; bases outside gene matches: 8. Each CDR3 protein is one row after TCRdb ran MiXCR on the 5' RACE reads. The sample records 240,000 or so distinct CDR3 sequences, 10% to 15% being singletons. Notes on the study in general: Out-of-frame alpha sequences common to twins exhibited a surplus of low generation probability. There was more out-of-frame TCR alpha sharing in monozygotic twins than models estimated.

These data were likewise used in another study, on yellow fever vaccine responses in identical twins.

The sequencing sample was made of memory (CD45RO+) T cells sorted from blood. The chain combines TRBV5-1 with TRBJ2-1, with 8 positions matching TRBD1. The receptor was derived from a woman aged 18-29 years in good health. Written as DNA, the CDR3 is TGCGCCAGCAGCTTAAACACAGGGGGGTGGGAGCAGTTCTTC. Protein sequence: CASSLNTGGWEQFF.